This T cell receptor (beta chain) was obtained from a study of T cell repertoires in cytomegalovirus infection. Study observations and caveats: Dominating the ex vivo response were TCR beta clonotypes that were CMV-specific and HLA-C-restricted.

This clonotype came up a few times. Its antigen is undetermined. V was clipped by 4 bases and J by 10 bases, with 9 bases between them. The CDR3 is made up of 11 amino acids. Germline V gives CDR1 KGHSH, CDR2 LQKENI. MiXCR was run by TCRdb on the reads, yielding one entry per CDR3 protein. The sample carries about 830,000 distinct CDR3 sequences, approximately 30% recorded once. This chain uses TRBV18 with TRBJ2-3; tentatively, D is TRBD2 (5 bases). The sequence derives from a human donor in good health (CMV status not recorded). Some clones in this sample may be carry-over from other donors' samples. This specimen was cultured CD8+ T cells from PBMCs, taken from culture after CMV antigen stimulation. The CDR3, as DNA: TGTGCCAGCTCACTAGGACTGGCGCAGTATTTT. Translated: CASSLGLAQYF.